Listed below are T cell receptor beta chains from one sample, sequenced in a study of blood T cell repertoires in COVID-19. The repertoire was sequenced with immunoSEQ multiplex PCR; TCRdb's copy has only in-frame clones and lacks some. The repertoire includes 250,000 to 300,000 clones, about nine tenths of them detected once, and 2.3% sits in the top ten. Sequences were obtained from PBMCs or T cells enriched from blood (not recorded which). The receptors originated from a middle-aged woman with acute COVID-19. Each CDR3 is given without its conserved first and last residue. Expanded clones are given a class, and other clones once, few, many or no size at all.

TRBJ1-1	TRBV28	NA	ASSFVRRSNTEAF
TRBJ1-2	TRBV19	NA	ASTSTGTGIYGYT
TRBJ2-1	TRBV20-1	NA	SASAVEGGYEQF
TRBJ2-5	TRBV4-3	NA	ASSQGGSSGSQETQY
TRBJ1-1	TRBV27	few	ASSLSKGHRTEAF
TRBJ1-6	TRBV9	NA	ASSVDGGRSPLH
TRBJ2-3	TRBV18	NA	ASSLSTDTQY
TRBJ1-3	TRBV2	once	ASSDRQPSGSTIY
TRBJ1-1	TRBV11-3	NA	ASSDRDRGNTEAF
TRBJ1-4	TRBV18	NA	ASSPARRGNEKLF
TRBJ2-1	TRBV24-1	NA	ATSEKQGKLSNEQF
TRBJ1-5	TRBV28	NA	ASSLMSEGVSQPQH
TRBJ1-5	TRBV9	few	ASSVGPGLQPQH
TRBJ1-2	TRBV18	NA	ASSPGHKIVGYT
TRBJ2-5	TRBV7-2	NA	ASSLAGAMETQY
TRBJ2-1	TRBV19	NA	ASSMPVVLAGYNEQF
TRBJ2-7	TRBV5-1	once	ASSSVLAGDEQY
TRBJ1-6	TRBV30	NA	AWSVRAGGTSPLH
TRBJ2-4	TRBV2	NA	ASSERYAKNIQY
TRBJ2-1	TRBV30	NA	AWNLLAGGGEQF
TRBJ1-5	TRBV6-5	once	ASRRQGMSDQPQH
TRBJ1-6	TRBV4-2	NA	ASSQEGQNNSPLH
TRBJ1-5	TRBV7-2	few	ASSKLSGVQPQH
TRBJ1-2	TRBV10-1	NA	ASSEFQSRQVLAPNYGYT
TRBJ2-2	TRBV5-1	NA	ASSPRRDRLKVELF
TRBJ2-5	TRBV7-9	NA	ASSTTPGLGGETQY
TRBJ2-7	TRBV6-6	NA	ASSSRTNYEQY
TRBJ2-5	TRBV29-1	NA	SVETTGEGTQY
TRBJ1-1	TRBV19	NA	ASATSMNTEAF